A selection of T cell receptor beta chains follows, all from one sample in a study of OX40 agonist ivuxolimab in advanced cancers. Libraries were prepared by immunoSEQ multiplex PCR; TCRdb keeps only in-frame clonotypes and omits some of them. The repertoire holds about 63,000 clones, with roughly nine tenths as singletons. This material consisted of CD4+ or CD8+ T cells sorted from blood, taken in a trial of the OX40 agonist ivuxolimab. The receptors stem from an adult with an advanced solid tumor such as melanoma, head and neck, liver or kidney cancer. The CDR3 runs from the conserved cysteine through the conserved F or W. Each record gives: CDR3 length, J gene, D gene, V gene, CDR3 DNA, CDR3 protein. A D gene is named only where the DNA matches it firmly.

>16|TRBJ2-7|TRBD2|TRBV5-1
TGCGCCAGCAGCTTGGGGCTAGCGGGTATATCCTACGAGCAGTACTTC
CASSLGLAGISYEQYF
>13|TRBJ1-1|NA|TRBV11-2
TGTGCCAGCAGTTTGATACGTATCACTGAAGCTTTCTTT
CASSLIRITEAFF
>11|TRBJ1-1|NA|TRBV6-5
TGTGCCGTCGCGGTGAACACTGAAGCTTTCTTT
CAVAVNTEAFF
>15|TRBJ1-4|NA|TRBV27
TGTGCCAGCAGTCCTATGGGGGGCCGGGGGGAAAAACTGTTTTTT
CASSPMGGRGEKLFF
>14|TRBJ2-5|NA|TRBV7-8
TGTGCCAGCAACCCGGCCATTTACCAAGAGACCCAGTACTTC
CASNPAIYQETQYF
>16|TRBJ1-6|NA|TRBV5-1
TGCGCCAGCAGCCTTGAGCGGGGTGCATTCAATTCACCCCTCCACTTT
CASSLERGAFNSPLHF
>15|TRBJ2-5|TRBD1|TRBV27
TGTGCCAGCAGTTTCCGACAGGGATGGGTGGAGACCCAGTACTTC
CASSFRQGWVETQYF
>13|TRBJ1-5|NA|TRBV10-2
TGCGCCAGCAGTTCGGGGGCGGCTCAGCCCCAGCATTTT
CASSSGAAQPQHF
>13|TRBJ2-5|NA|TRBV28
TGTGCCAGCAGTTTCGGGGGCCAAGAGACCCAGTACTTC
CASSFGGQETQYF
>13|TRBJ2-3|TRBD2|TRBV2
TGTGCCAGCAGTCTAGCGGGGACAGATACGCAGTATTTT
CASSLAGTDTQYF
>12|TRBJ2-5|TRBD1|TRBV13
TGTGCCAGCTCGGACAGGGGAGAGACCCAGTACTTC
CASSDRGETQYF
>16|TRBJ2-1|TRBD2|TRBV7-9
TGTGCCAGCAGCCCTGAGACTAGCGGGGTTTCATATGAGCAGTTCTTC
CASSPETSGVSYEQFF
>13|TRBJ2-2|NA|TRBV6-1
TGTGCCAGCATTACGACGGCAAATCGGGAGCTGTTTTTT
CASITTANRELFF